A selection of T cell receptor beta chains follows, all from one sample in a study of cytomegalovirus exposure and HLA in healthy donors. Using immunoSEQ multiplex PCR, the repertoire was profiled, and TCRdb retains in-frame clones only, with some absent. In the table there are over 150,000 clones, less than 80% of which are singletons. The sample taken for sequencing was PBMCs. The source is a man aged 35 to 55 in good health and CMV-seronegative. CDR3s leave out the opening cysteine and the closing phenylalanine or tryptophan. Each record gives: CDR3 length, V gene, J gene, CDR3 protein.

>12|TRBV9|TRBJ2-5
ASSALGTGETQY
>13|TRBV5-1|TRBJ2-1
ASSFRVGTYNEQF
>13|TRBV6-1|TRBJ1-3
ASSGQGAFGNTIY
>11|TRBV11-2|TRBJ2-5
ASSPVAPGNQY
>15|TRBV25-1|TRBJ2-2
ASSELAWGRGTGELF
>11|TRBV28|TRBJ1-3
ASTGSSGNTIY
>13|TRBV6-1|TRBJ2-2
ASSGLAGYTGELF
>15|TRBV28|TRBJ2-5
ASKGYLGAGGGKTQY
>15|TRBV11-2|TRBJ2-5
ASSLDFKRRGQETQY
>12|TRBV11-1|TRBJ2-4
ASSPTSGSDIQY
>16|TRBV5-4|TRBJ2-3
ASSLGASGRAGTDTQY
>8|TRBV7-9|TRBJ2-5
AAGEETQY
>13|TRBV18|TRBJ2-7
ASSPGLAGRNEQY
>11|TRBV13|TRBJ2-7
ASSFGPGREQY
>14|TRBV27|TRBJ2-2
ASRSPSGSRTGELF
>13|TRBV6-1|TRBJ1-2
ASRGQGGTGYGYT
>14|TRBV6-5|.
ASSYSGREGGYEQY
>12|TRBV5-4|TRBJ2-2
ASSLGPGSGELF
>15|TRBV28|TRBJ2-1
ASSLYGAGVSYNEQF
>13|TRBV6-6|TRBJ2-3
ASSPGKVSTDTQY
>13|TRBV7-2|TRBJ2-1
ASSLTGTPPHEQF
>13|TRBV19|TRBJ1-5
ASSVQTGGNQPQH
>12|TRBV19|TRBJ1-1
ASSSGRVGTEAF
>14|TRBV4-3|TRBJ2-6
ASSQSEGTGANGLT
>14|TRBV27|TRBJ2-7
ASSLQPRLAGDEQY
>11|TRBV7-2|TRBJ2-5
ASSILFVRAQY
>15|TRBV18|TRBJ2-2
ASSPPWTEIPTGELF
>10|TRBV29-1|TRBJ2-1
SVEGRYNEQF
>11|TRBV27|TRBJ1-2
ASSLGSNYGYT
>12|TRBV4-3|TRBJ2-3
ASSQAQGPDTQY
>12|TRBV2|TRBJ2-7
ASSADTGVSEQY